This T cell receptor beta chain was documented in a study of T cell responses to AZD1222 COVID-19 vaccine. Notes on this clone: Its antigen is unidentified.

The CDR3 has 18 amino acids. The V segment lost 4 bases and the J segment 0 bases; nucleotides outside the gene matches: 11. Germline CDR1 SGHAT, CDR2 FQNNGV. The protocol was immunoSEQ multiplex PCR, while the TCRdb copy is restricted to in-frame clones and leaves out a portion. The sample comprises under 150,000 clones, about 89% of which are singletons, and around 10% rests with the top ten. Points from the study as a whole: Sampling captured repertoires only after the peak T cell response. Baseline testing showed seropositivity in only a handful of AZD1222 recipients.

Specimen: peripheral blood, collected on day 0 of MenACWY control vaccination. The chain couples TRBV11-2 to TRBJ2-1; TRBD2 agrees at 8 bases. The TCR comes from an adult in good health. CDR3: CASSSSSLAGLSYNEQFF. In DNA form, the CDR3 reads TGTGCCAGCAGCTCCTCGAGCCTAGCGGGCCTCTCCTACAATGAGCAGTTCTTC.